The 2 T cell receptor beta chains reported below all come from one sample, sequenced in a study of human T cells and chemical hapten exposure. A single record per CDR3 protein comes from TCRdb applying MiXCR to the RACE reads. The sample includes tens of thousands of distinct CDR3 sequences, 12% of them seen just once. As to time point: patch test 1, 2 weeks after DPC sensitization. Described treatment: therapeutic diphenylcyclopropenone sensitization with weekly scalp DPC. Source: whole blood, taken in connection with sensitization to the hapten diphenylcyclopropenone (DPC). These receptors were collected from a woman in her sixties or seventies with alopecia areata. Some clones in this sample may be carry-over from other donors' samples.

The rearrangement uses TRBV11-2 and TRBJ1-1; 11 bases are a match to TRBD1. The CDR3 totals 17 residues. Germline values: CDR1 SGHAT, CDR2 FQNNGV. V dropped 6 bases and J dropped 4; count of bases not matched to a gene: 13. This CDR3 is CASRRTGGLLISTEAFF. For the CDR3, the DNA is TGTGCCAGCAGGCGGACAGGGGGCCTCCTAATCAGCACTGAAGCTTTCTTT.

This clonotype was observed many times. V gene TRBV27 combines with J gene TRBJ2-1; 7 bases are a match to TRBD1. Germline CDR1 reads MNHEY; CDR2 reads SMNVEV (reference sequence). The CDR3 runs 14 residues. V gave up 0 bases and J gave up 7 bases; unmatched junction bases: 3. CDR3 sequence reads: CASSLSLRGNEQFF. CDR3 nucleotide sequence: TGTGCCAGCAGTTTATCTCTCAGGGGGAATGAGCAGTTCTTC.